This T cell receptor beta chain was found in a study of monozygotic twins with inflammatory bowel disease. General observations from the study: Cells of different T cell subtypes could not be told apart. Especially with disease activity, IBD patients had fewer clonotypes in common with others than healthy twins did.

Germline lookup yields CDR1 DFQATT and CDR2 SNEGSKA (reference sequence). The CDR3 runs to 13 residues. An amount of 3500 ng of total RNA was used for each TCR library. UMIs that included a 6-nucleotide sample barcode were added by template switching, which took place during cDNA synthesis. From the 5' RACE reads, TCRdb lists one entry per CDR3 protein and no DNA. This sample's table has 400,000 or so distinct CDR3 sequences. About this clonotype: Its antigen is still unknown.

The chain couples TRBV20-1 to TRBJ1-2; there is no DNA to check the TCRdb D call of TRBD1. The sample was blood. This clonotype originated in a human donor with ulcerative colitis or Crohn's disease, or a healthy co-twin of an affected twin (not recorded which). The CDR3 loop reads CSARGRADYGYTF.